This T cell receptor beta chain was identified during a study of T cells in Graves' hyperthyroidism and ophthalmopathy. Germline V gene lookup returns CDR1 SGHVS and CDR2 FQNEAQ. CDR3 size: 14 residues. Trimming left V 4 bases short and J 10 bases short, with 17 bases between. Study-wide results and caveats: Most thyroid-expanded clonotypes above 0.001 were also found in blood.

The table lists this clonotype with many counts. The antigen is undetermined. There were TCR beta CDR3 regions amplified from RNA transcripts. With the HTBI primer set, the TCR CDR3 went through a first round of RT-PCR. MiXCR was run by TCRdb on the multiplex PCR reads, yielding one entry per CDR3 protein. Among more than 450,000 distinct CDR3 sequences listed, less than 20% were seen once. The chain combines TRBV7-8 with TRBJ2-1, with D hard to call. The sample was blood. The TCR originated in a man aged 40-50 years with Graves' ophthalmopathy. This chain's CDR3 is CASSSPHGPQEQFF. The CDR3 nucleotides are TGTGCCAGCAGCTCCCCACACGGTCCTCAAGAGCAGTTCTTC. Variable domain in full (rest from reference TRBV7-8 and TRBJ2-1): GAGVSQSPRYKVAKRGQDVALRCDPISGHVSLFWYQQALGQGPEFLTYFQNEAQLDKSGLPSDRFFAERPEGSVSTLKIQRTQQEDSAVYLCASSSPHGPQEQFFGPGTRLTVL.